The clone carrying this T cell receptor (beta chain) was recorded once. Its antigen remains unidentified. 60 Vbeta and 13 Jbeta primers were used in PCR. Assay used: immunoSEQ multiplex PCR; TCRdb lists only in-frame clones, some missing. The sample lists under 200,000 clones, roughly three quarters occurring once. The entry originates in a study of cytomegalovirus exposure and HLA in healthy donors. Study-level information: Drawn from HLA-typed donors, 65 million to 100 million unique TCRs were held in an early data release.

Study-wide points: A later analysis revealed that TCR association rates differed between HLA loci, peaking at DRB1 and bottoming out at HLA-C. Associated with HLA alleles at 0.05 false discovery rate in a later analysis were 16,951 TCR beta sequences.

Trimming at V came to 6 bases and at J to 9 bases, leaving 24 bases not matched to a gene. In germline, CDR1 is MNHGY, CDR2 SAAAGT. This CDR3 contains 19 residues. V and J are TRBV6-8 and TRBJ2-4; 9 positions agree with TRBD1. Input material: PBMCs. This clonotype was obtained from a male donor in good health and CMV-seropositive. The CDR3 loop is CASRPDRGKSVGSVCIQYF. CDR3 DNA sequence: TGTGCCAGCAGACCCGACAGGGGGAAGTCCGTCGGGTCTGTTTGCATTCAGTACTTC.